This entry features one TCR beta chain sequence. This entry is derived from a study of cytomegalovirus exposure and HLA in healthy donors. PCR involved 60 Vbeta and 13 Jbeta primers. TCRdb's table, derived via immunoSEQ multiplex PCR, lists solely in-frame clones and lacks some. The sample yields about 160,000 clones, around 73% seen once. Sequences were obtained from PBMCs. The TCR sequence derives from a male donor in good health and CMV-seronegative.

The CDR3 here is CASSQEPTGNQPQHF. DNA of the CDR3: TGTGCCAGCAGCCAAGAGCCGACAGGCAATCAGCCCCAGCATTTT. The chain has TRBV4-2 and TRBJ1-5, with TRBD1 as a possible D gene (5 bases). Germline lookup yields CDR1 LGHNA and CDR2 YNFKEQ. The CDR3 runs 15 residues. With 0 bases removed from V and 2 bases from J, the gap between germline ends came to 8 bases.